This note documents a single T cell receptor beta chain sequence. Its target is not known. In building TCR beta libraries, iRepertoire HTBI primers were used together with Arm-PCR of CDR3 regions. TCRdb re-analysed the multiplex PCR reads in MiXCR, keeping a single row per CDR3 protein. The sample consists of hundreds of thousands of distinct CDR3 sequences, about a sixth of them appearing once. The time point here: newly diagnosed GD, antithyroid drugs for less than 3 months. The TCR library was made from RNA extracted from PBMCs. Graves' disease diagnoses used American Thyroid Association guidelines. The data originate from a study of regulatory T cells in long-lasting Graves disease. In the study overall: Graves' patients with a new diagnosis had received antithyroid drugs under 3 months. Study outcomes and limitations: There was favoring of TRBV28, TRBJ1-2 and TRBJ2-5 in persistent disease. Results may be inaccurate due to the small sample size.

This CDR3 has 15 amino acids. Between the trimmed V and J ends, which lost 6 bases and 2 bases, there was a span of 17 bases. This specimen consisted of peripheral blood mononuclear cells (PBMCs), obtained at new diagnosis, from a patient treated with antithyroid drugs. This TCR was recovered from a female donor with Graves disease. The chain carries TRBV12-3 or TRBV12-4 and TRBJ2-7; D remains unclear. CDR3 in DNA: TGTGCCAGCAGCGAATCTCAGACTGGGGCCTACGAGCAGTACTTC. Its protein is CASSESQTGAYEQYF.